This TCR beta chain came from a study of OX40 agonist ivuxolimab in advanced cancers. Study conclusions and caveats: On average, a greater number of expanded clones characterised CD8+ T cells relative to CD4+. Doses of 0.1 to 3.0 mg/kg were accompanied by clonal expansion of CD4+ and CD8+ blood T cells by week 6.

This clone was seen a single time. Its antigen is unidentified. Autoimmune disease history or systemic immunosuppression led to patients being barred. Germline CDR1 SQVTM, CDR2 ANQGSEA. CDR3 size: 14 residues. The ends lost 8 bases at V and 5 bases at J; junction bases unmatched: 12. Method: immunoSEQ multiplex PCR; TCRdb's copy keeps in-frame clones and lacks some. This table holds roughly 100,000 clones, roughly 83% found once. This TCR came from an adult with an advanced solid tumor such as melanoma, head and neck, liver or kidney cancer. The specimen comprised CD4+ or CD8+ T cells sorted from blood, sampled in a trial of the OX40 agonist ivuxolimab. V and J are TRBV29-1 and TRBJ2-5, with TRBD2 identical over 9 bases. For the CDR3, the DNA is TGCAGCATCGGTGGTGCGGGAGGGGGGGAGACCCAGTACTTC. It codes for CSIGGAGGGETQYF.